Described below is a single T cell receptor (beta chain) sequence and its context. This sample was included in a study of blood T cell repertoires in COVID-19. Study as a whole: The United States, Italy and Spain supplied acute and convalescent COVID-19 samples. The analysed material was cDNA or gDNA that came from T cells, B-cell-depleted T cells, or PBMCs.

Profiling relied on immunoSEQ multiplex PCR, and the TCRdb table lists in-frame clones only, not all of them. Among about 150,000 clones, approximately 90% were seen once, and the ten largest hold 4%. It was within 2 weeks before study entry that exposed participants met a COVID-19 case. CDR3 length: 16 amino acids. V dropped 6 bases and J dropped 2; count of bases not matched to a gene: 9. The germline gives CDR1 MDHEN, CDR2 SYDVKM. The rearrangement joins TRBV28 to TRBJ2-5, with TRBD1 matching 10 bases. This clonotype was obtained from a woman in her 40s who had been exposed to COVID-19. Material for sequencing was PBMCs or T cells enriched from blood (not recorded which). The CDR3 reads CASSQPGQGVQETQYF. The CDR3 DNA reads TGTGCCAGCAGCCAACCAGGACAGGGGGTACAAGAGACCCAGTACTTC.